These T cell receptor beta chains were read from a single sample in a study of read filtering for tumor transcriptome and immune sequencing. TCRdb re-analysed the reads in MiXCR, keeping a single row per CDR3 protein. The sample consists of 20,000 to 25,000 distinct CDR3 sequences, 12% to 15% of them appearing once. The source material was a population of CD138-negative cells sorted from bone marrow. The receptors come from a donor aged 40 or over with multiple myeloma. Each CDR3 is given with its conserved first and last residue. Fields, in order: V gene, J gene, clone size, D gene, CDR3 DNA, CDR3 protein. D genes are given only for firm matches. The listing skips clone size in some rows; elsewhere it reads once, few, many or a size class.

TRBV5-1	TRBJ2-2	medium-sized	.	TGCGCCAGCAGCACGGGTGGGGACGGCGGGGAGCTGTTTTTT	CASSTGGDGGELFF
TRBV5-1	TRBJ1-5	.	.	TGCGCCAGCAGCCCCAGAGGAGGGCCAAATAAGACCCAGCATTTT	CASSPRGGPNKTQHF
TRBV28	TRBJ2-7	many	TRBD2	TGTGCCAGCAGTCAAACCGGACTAGCGTCCTCCTACGAGCAGTACTTC	CASSQTGLASSYEQYF
TRBV2	TRBJ2-5	.	TRBD1	TGTGCCAGCACCATGACAGGGGTAGAGACCCAGTACTTC	CASTMTGVETQYF
TRBV29-1	TRBJ2-5	many	.	TGCAGCCTTCGGCCCGGGGCCCAAGAGACCCAGTACTTC	CSLRPGAQETQYF
TRBV2	TRBJ2-7	many	TRBD2	TGTGCCAGCAGCGGGACTAGCGATCGGTCCTCCGAGCAGTACTTC	CASSGTSDRSSEQYF
TRBV11-3	TRBJ2-1	.	.	TGTGCCAGCAGCTCGCGTCAGGGTGGATACAATGAGCAGTTCTTC	CASSSRQGGYNEQFF
TRBV25-1	TRBJ2-5	many	.	TGTGCCAGCAGTGATTTCCAAGAGACCCAGTACTTC	CASSDFQETQYF
TRBV18	TRBJ2-3	few	.	TGTGCCAGCTCACCCTCATCGGATACGCAGTATTTT	CASSPSSDTQYF
TRBV21-1	TRBJ1-1	many	.	TGTGCCAGCAGGAAATGGACAGGGGAAAGAAGTGAAGCTTTCTTT	CASRKWTGERSEAFF
TRBV28	TRBJ2-2	.	.	TGTGCCAGCAGTTTAACGGGAGCCACCGGGGAGCTGTTTTTT	CASSLTGATGELFF
TRBV7-6	TRBJ1-6	.	.	TGTGCCAGCAGCTTCGGGGGGAGTAACACTGAAGCTGTCTTT	CASSFGGSNTEAVF
TRBV6-6	TRBJ2-1	many	TRBD1	TGTGCCAGCAGTTACAAGGGACAGGGGGCAGGAAATGAGCAGTTCTTC	CASSYKGQGAGNEQFF
TRBV28	TRBJ2-7	few	.	TGTGCCAGCAGTTCCCCCTCCAGGCTCCTCTCCTACGAGCAGTACTTC	CASSSPSRLLSYEQYF
TRBV20-1	TRBJ2-7	many	TRBD1	TGCAGTGCTAGTCTTGGGACAGGGTTCTACGAGCAGTACTTC	CSASLGTGFYEQYF
TRBV5-1	TRBJ2-1	medium-sized	TRBD1	TGCGCCAGCAGCTGGGGGACAGGGTCGGGCAATGAGCAGTTCTTC	CASSWGTGSGNEQFF
TRBV20-1	TRBJ1-2	many	.	TGCAGTGCTAGGTCCCCTAGTACAATCTATGGCTACACCTTC	CSARSPSTIYGYTF
TRBV29-1	TRBJ1-1	few	.	TGCAGCGTTGAGAACCTAGGGCCCACTGAAGCTTTCTTT	CSVENLGPTEAFF
TRBV28	TRBJ2-2	.	.	TGTGCCAGCACCCTCTTCGGAGGGGCGGGCACCGTGGTGCTGTTTTTT	CASTLFGGAGTVVLFF
TRBV29-1	TRBJ2-2	.	.	TGCAGCGTTGAAGTCCCAAGCCGAGGCACCGGGGAGCTGTTTTTT	CSVEVPSRGTGELFF
TRBV20-1	TRBJ2-7	.	.	TGCAGTGCCATCGGCGGGTTAGCGGATTACGAGCAGTACTTC	CSAIGGLADYEQYF
TRBV28	TRBJ1-2	many	.	TGTGCCAGTACTTCCTCTGGAGGGGATAAGTATGGCTACACCTTC	CASTSSGGDKYGYTF
TRBV20-1	TRBJ1-6	many	.	TGCAGTGCTCTACCGGGACAAATTAATTCACCCCTCCACTTT	CSALPGQINSPLHF
TRBV6-1	TRBJ2-1	.	TRBD1	TGTGCCAGCAGTGCCCGGGACAGGACCTACAATGAGCAGTTCTTC	CASSARDRTYNEQFF
TRBV20-1	TRBJ2-1	many	.	TGCAGTGCCCCGACTAACAGCGAGTTCGAGCAGTTCTTC	CSAPTNSEFEQFF
TRBV4-1	TRBJ2-2	many	.	TGCGCCAGCAGCTCGGGACTCCCCACCGGGGAGCTGTTTTTT	CASSSGLPTGELFF
TRBV4-1	TRBJ2-5	.	.	TGCGCCAGCAGCCAACTTGCTCGACAGGAGGGCAGGGAGACCCAGTACTTC	CASSQLARQEGRETQYF
TRBV9	TRBJ2-1	many	.	TGTGCCAGCAGCGTAGAGGAGGCTAGCCGCATCTACAATGAGCAGTTCTTC	CASSVEEASRIYNEQFF
TRBV2	TRBJ2-6	few	.	TGTGCCAGCAGTGAGGAGGGATTGAGCTCTGGGGCCAACGTCCTGACTTTC	CASSEEGLSSGANVLTF
TRBV20-1	TRBJ2-1	many	.	TGCAGTGCTGGGGGATTATTCGATGAGCAGTTCTTC	CSAGGLFDEQFF
TRBV3-1	TRBJ2-7	.	.	TGTGCCAGCAGCCAAGATGATAGGAAAGAGTACTTC	CASSQDDRKEYF
TRBV27	TRBJ1-4	many	.	TGTGCCAGCACTCAAGGAGGCGAAAAACTGTTTTTT	CASTQGGEKLFF
TRBV29-1	TRBJ2-3	.	TRBD1	TGCAGCGTTGCCCAGGGGGCACTCACAGATACGCAGTATTTT	CSVAQGALTDTQYF
TRBV5-1	TRBJ2-3	many	TRBD2	TGCGCCAGCAGCCCTAGCGGGAGTACAGATACGCAGTATTTT	CASSPSGSTDTQYF
TRBV5-1	TRBJ2-3	many	TRBD2	TGCGCCAGCAGCTTGACTAGCGGGAGCTCAGACACAGATACGCAGTATTTT	CASSLTSGSSDTDTQYF
TRBV5-1	TRBJ2-3	many	TRBD1	TGCGCCAGCAGCTTGGAGGCAGGGGGCCCCACAGATACGCAGTATTTT	CASSLEAGGPTDTQYF
TRBV7-9	TRBJ2-1	medium-sized	.	TGTGCCAGCAGCCTCTCTAACAATGAGCAGTTCTTC	CASSLSNNEQFF
TRBV12-5	TRBJ1-1	many	TRBD1	TGTGCTAGTGGTCCTGGACAGGGAGTGGACACTGAAGCTTTCTTT	CASGPGQGVDTEAFF
TRBV29-1	TRBJ2-3	.	.	TGCAGCGTTGTCTACTACCAAGTCACAGATACGCAGTATTTT	CSVVYYQVTDTQYF
TRBV20-1	TRBJ2-3	.	.	TGCAGTGCTTATTCTAGCGCAGATACGCAGTATTTT	CSAYSSADTQYF
TRBV20-1	TRBJ2-2	many	TRBD2	TGCAGTGCTAGAAGTAGCGGGAGTACTACCGGGGAGCTGTTTTTT	CSARSSGSTTGELFF
TRBV20-1	TRBJ2-2	many	.	TGCAGTGCTCGGCCGCGGGGCGGATTCCTCACCGGGGAGCTGTTTTTT	CSARPRGGFLTGELFF
TRBV7-7	TRBJ2-3	many	TRBD1	TGTGCCAGCAGCCCCGACAGGGAGCGTATGTATTTT	CASSPDRERMYF
TRBV28	TRBJ1-1	many	.	TGTGCCAGCAGGGGCGGGGACACTGAAGCTTTCTTT	CASRGGDTEAFF
TRBV5-1	TRBJ2-7	.	.	TGCGCCAGCAGCCCTGGAGGGAAGGACTACGAGCAGTACTTC	CASSPGGKDYEQYF
TRBV11-3	TRBJ2-2	.	.	TGTCCCAGCAGCCCAGTAGGCGATTCGAACACCGGGGAGCTGTTTTTT	CPSSPVGDSNTGELFF
TRBV20-1	TRBJ2-3	many	.	TGCAGTGCTCTGGACCTCAAGGGCACAGATACGCAGTATTTT	CSALDLKGTDTQYF
TRBV28	TRBJ1-4	medium-sized	.	TGTGCCAGCAGATCCGGCGTACGAGGTTTTCTTGAAAAACTGTTTTTT	CASRSGVRGFLEKLFF
TRBV4-1	TRBJ2-2	many	.	TGCGCCAGCAGCCCAAGCGGGAACACCGGGGAGCTGTTTTTT	CASSPSGNTGELFF
TRBV5-1	TRBJ2-7	.	.	TGCGCCAGCAGCTTGGAAGCGGGCTACGAGCAGTACTTC	CASSLEAGYEQYF
TRBV9	TRBJ2-3	many	TRBD2	TGTGCCAGCAGCGTAGAACTAGCGGGAGGAGTTCGCACAGATACGCAGTATTTT	CASSVELAGGVRTDTQYF
TRBV2	TRBJ1-3	.	TRBD1	TGCGCCAGCAGTCAGGGGGTGACGGACACCATATATTTT	CASSQGVTDTIYF
TRBV18	TRBJ2-5	.	.	TGTGCCAGCTCACGGACGGGAGACCAGGGAGAGACCCAGTACTTC	CASSRTGDQGETQYF
TRBV28	TRBJ2-5	many	.	TGTGCCAGCAATTCGGGACCCAAAGAGACCCAGTACTTC	CASNSGPKETQYF
TRBV5-5	TRBJ2-3	many	TRBD1	TGTGCCAGCAGCTTAGGCGGGACAGGGGGGACAGATACGCAGTATTTT	CASSLGGTGGTDTQYF
TRBV9	TRBJ2-2	many	.	TGTGCCAGCAGCGTAGTGGGCACCGGGGAGCTGTTTTTT	CASSVVGTGELFF
TRBV7-2	TRBJ2-1	many	TRBD2	TGTGCCAGCAGCGCACTAGCGAGTTCCTACAATGAGCAGTTCTTC	CASSALASSYNEQFF